The 7 T cell receptor beta chains presented below share a single source sample, sequenced in a study of Graves' ophthalmopathy and Graves' hyperthyroidism. RNA transcripts provided the template for amplifying TCR beta CDR3 regions. Scientists carried out first-round RT-PCR using HTBI primers and then a second-round multiplex PCR. TCRdb itself ran the multiplex PCR reads through MiXCR, one entry per CDR3 protein. The repertoire holds approximately 700,000 distinct CDR3 sequences, 35% to 50% seen once, with over 2.5% in the top ten. Sequenced material: peripheral blood. Receptor source: an adult man with Graves' ophthalmopathy.

This clonotype was counted ten times or more. This chain connects TRBV19 to TRBJ2-7; the D is unclear. The CDR3 loop spans 14 amino acids. V shed 3 bases and J shed 2 bases, with 11 bases lying between them. From germline, CDR1 is LNHDA and CDR2 SQIVND (reference sequence). The CDR3 is CASSIRLRPYEQYF. For the CDR3, the DNA is TGTGCCAGTAGTATTAGGCTCCGTCCCTACGAGCAGTACTTC.

The chain couples TRBV2 to TRBJ1-1; unclear D gene. This CDR3 has 13 amino acids. The V end lost 7 bases, the J end lost 1 base, and 10 bases lay between the germline ends. CDR1 and CDR2 from the germline V gene are SNHLY and FYNNEI. The CDR3 is CASTSSGNTEAFF. CDR3 coding DNA: TGTGCCAGCACCTCTAGCGGGAACACTGAAGCTTTCTTT.

This clonotype was detected many times. The chain has TRBV7-9 and TRBJ1-6; D uncertain. The CDR3 covers 12 residues. V lost 1 base to trimming and J lost 9 bases, with 4 bases between them. Germline V gene lookup returns CDR1 SEHNR and CDR2 FQNEAQ (reference sequence). The CDR3 here is CASSLDGSPLHF. The CDR3 DNA sequence: TGTGCCAGCAGCTTAGACGGTTCACCCCTCCACTTT.

This clonotype was counted between two and nine times. This rearrangement joins TRBV6-2 or TRBV6-3 to TRBJ1-1, with TRBD1 as a possible D gene (6 bases). The CDR3 is 16 amino acids. With 6 bases removed from V and 6 bases from J, the gap between germline ends came to 23 bases. Germline values: CDR1 MNHEY, CDR2 SVGEGT. The CDR3 DNA reads TGTGCCAGCAGGGGGGGCACAGAAGATTCCGAGGCTGAAGCTTTCTTT. This codes for CASRGGTEDSEAEAFF.

This clonotype was recorded at least ten times. The chain is built from TRBV2 and TRBJ1-1, with D possibly TRBD1 on 6 matching bases. The CDR3 is made up of 14 amino acids. V lost 1 base, J lost 5 bases, and 11 bases lay in between. The germline gives CDR1 SNHLY, CDR2 FYNNEI. CDR3 protein: CASSEEGGATEAFF. The CDR3 nucleotides are TGTGCCAGCAGTGAAGAGGGGGGGGCGACTGAAGCTTTCTTT.

Concerning this clonotype: Relative to the germline gene, one junction end is altered; a read error may explain this. This chain uses TRBV7-9 with TRBJ2-3; D is unresolved. CDR3 length: 16 residues. In germline, CDR1 is SEHNR, CDR2 FQNEAQ (reference sequence). CDR3 residues: CASSLVGLQETDTQYF. The CDR3 nucleotides are TGCGCCAGCAGCTTGGTCGGCCTCCAGGAGACAGATACGCAGTATTTT. Based on the CDR3 plus reference TRBV7-9 and TRBJ2-3, the full variable domain is DTGVSQNPRHKITKRGQNVTFRCDPISEHNRLYWYRQTLGQGPEFLTYFQNEAQLEKSRLLSDRFSAERPKGSFSTLEIQRTEQGDSAMYLCASSLVGLQETDTQYFGPGTRLTVL.

This chain joins TRBV25-1 and TRBJ1-1; 9 bases are a match to TRBD1. The CDR3 extends over 14 amino acids. The junction had 4 bases not matched to a gene; V was cut back by 3 bases and J by 5 bases. Germline loops: CDR1 MGHDK, CDR2 SYGVNS. The CDR3 loop is CASSDGTGRTEAFF. The CDR3 DNA sequence: TGTGCCAGCAGTGACGGGACAGGGAGAACTGAAGCTTTCTTT. The full variable domain, in which reference TRBV25-1 and TRBJ1-1 provide the parts outside the CDR3, is EADIYQTPRYLVIGTGKKITLECSQTMGHDKMYWYQQDPGMELHLIHYSYGVNSTEKGDLSSESTVSRIRTEHFPLTLESARPSHTSQYLCASSDGTGRTEAFFGQGTRLTVV.